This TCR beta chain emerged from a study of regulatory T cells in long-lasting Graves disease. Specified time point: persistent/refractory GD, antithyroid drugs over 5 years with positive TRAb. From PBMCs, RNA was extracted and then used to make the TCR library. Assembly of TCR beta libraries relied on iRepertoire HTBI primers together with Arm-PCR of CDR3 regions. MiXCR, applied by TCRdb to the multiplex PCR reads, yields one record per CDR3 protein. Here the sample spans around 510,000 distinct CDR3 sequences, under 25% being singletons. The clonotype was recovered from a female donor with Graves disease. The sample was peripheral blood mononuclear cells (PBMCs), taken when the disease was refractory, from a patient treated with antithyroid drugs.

CDR3 nucleotide sequence: TGTGCCAGCAGTTTAAGGGGACAGGGTTTCTCTTTAAGGGAGGAAGCTTTCTTT. This gives the protein CASSLRGQGFSLREEAFF. The rearrangement joins TRBV6-5 to TRBJ1-1, with TRBD1 matching 9 bases. The junction had 20 bases not matched to a gene; V was cut back by 4 bases and J by 8 bases. CDR1 is MNHEY and CDR2 is SVGAGI in the germline V gene. The CDR3 length is 18 residues.